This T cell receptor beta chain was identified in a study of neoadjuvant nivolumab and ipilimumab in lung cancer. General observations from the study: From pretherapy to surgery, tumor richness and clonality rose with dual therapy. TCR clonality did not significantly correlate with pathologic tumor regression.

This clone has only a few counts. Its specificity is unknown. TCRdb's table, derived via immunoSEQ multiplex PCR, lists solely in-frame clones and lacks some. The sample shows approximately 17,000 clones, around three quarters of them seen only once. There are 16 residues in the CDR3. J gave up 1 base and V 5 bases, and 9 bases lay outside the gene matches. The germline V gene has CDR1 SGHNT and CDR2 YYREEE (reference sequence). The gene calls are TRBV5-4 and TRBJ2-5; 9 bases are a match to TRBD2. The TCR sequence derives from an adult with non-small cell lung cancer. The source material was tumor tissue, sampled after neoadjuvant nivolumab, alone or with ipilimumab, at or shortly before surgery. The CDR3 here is CASSRGLAWAQETQYF. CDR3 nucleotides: TGTGCCAGCAGTCGGGGACTAGCTTGGGCCCAAGAGACCCAGTACTTC. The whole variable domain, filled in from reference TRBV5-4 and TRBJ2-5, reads ETGVTQSPTHLIKTRGQQVTLRCSSQSGHNTVSWYQQALGQGPQFIFQYYREEENGRGNFPPRFSGLQFPNYSSELNVNALELDDSALYLCASSRGLAWAQETQYFGPGTRLLVL.